A selection of T cell receptor beta chains follows, all from one sample in a study of blood T cell repertoires in COVID-19. Assay used: immunoSEQ multiplex PCR; TCRdb lists only in-frame clones, some missing. The data contain approximately 250,000 clones, less than 90% of them singletons. Sequenced: peripheral blood. The receptors come from a man aged 25 to 40 with active or convalescent COVID-19. Each CDR3 is given with its conserved first and last residue. A D gene is named only where the DNA matches it firmly. Part of the rows lack a size; the others show once, few, many or a class for expanded clones.

j_call d_call v_call clone_size cdr3_nt cdr3_aa
TRBJ2-2 TRBD1 TRBV7-2 NA TGTGCCAGCAGGGGACAGGCCATCACCGGGGAGCTGTTTTTT CASRGQAITGELFF
TRBJ2-3 TRBD2 TRBV11-2 NA TGTGCCAGCAGCTTACGGTACGGGGGGGCCACGGCGGATACGCAGTATTTT CASSLRYGGATADTQYF
TRBJ1-5 TRBD1 TRBV10-2 NA TGCGCCAGCAGTGAGCCCGGCCAGGGGGGAAACAATCAGCCCCAGCATTTT CASSEPGQGGNNQPQHF
TRBJ1-1 NA TRBV11-2 NA TGTGCCAGCAGCTTAGGGTCGGGGAACACTGAAGCTTTCTTT CASSLGSGNTEAFF
TRBJ2-5 TRBD1 TRBV4-1 NA TGCGCCAGCAGCCAAGAACAGGGGCAAGAGACCCAGTACTTC CASSQEQGQETQYF
TRBJ2-1 NA TRBV20-1 NA TGCAGTGCTAGGAACAACAATGAGCAGTTCTTC CSARNNNEQFF
TRBJ1-2 NA TRBV6-5 NA TGTGCCAGCAGGAGAGGCGGTCGACAGGCCTATGGCTACACCTTC CASRRGGRQAYGYTF
TRBJ2-7 TRBD2 TRBV4-1 few TGCGCCAGCAGCCAAGATCTGGGCGGGGGGGCTTTCGCCCGCGAGCAGTACTTC CASSQDLGGGAFAREQYF
TRBJ2-7 NA TRBV5-6 NA TGTGCCAGCAGCTTGCAGGGATCTCGGTCCGAGCAGTACTTC CASSLQGSRSEQYF
TRBJ2-1 NA TRBV15 NA TGTGCCACCTGCGGGGACCGTTACAATGAGCAGTTCTTC CATCGDRYNEQFF